This entry concerns a single T cell receptor beta chain. The sample originates from a study of blood T cell repertoires in COVID-19. Original processing notes: Amplification of reference gene primers provided the estimated nucleated cell counts. Some clones are missing from TCRdb's copy, which holds only in-frame ones; the method was immunoSEQ multiplex PCR. V, J and clone size were drawn from that table, and D and trimming were deduced from the DNA. This table has a few hundred thousand clones, around nine tenths appearing once. The CDR3 covers 15 residues. Germline V gene sequence: CDR1 SGHTA, CDR2 FQGNSA. J was trimmed by 9 bases and V by 4 bases; bases with no gene match: 12.

Sequenced input: PBMCs or T cells enriched from blood (not recorded which). The receptor comes from a woman aged 60-70 years in a cohort exposed to, infected with or recovered from COVID-19 (not recorded which). The chain couples TRBV7-2 to TRBJ2-1; 7 nucleotides match TRBD1. The CDR3 sequence: CASSSTGIRLGEQFF. In nucleotides, the CDR3 is TGTGCCAGCAGCTCGACAGGGATTAGGTTAGGTGAGCAGTTCTTC.